The 3 T cell receptor beta chains presented below share a single source sample, sequenced in a study of early T cells in non-severe SARS-CoV-2 infection. TCRdb re-derived calls from the 5' RACE reads in MiXCR, one entry per CDR3 protein. The sample records about 67,000 distinct CDR3 sequences, more than 9% being singletons. Sequencing used whole blood. These receptors originate from an adult who was a healthcare worker with PCR-confirmed SARS-CoV-2 infection or an uninfected control (not recorded which).

This clonotype was seen at least ten times. V gene TRBV7-6 combines with J gene TRBJ2-2; D is possibly TRBD1 (5 bases). V lost 2 bases to trimming and J lost 5 bases, with 12 bases between them. Looked up from germline, CDR1 is SGHVS and CDR2 is FNYEAQ. The CDR3 loop spans 15 amino acids. The CDR3 bases are TGTGCCAGCAGCTTAATGCTGGGGCAAACCGGGGAGCTGTTTTTT. Its translation is CASSLMLGQTGELFF.

The J gene is TRBJ1-5, the V gene TRBV4-1, with TRBD1 as a possible D gene (6 bases). The CDR3 runs to 16 residues. Germline CDR1 and CDR2: MGHRA and YSYEKL. V was clipped by 0 bases and J by 4 bases, with 13 bases between them. The CDR3 loop reads CASSQDRGLGNQPQHF. In DNA, the CDR3 is TGCGCCAGCAGCCAAGACAGGGGACTTGGGAATCAGCCCCAGCATTTT.

This clonotype was counted at least ten times. The rearrangement joins TRBV7-2 to TRBJ2-5; 12 bases agree with TRBD2. The V and J ends lost 1 base and 5 bases, in that order; junction bases with no gene match: 11. The CDR3 has 18 residues. CDR1 is SGHTA, CDR2 FQGNSA, per germline. CDR3 in DNA: TGTGCCAGCAGCTTAGGTCGGCTAGCGGGAGGGCCCACGGAGACCCAGTACTTC. It encodes CASSLGRLAGGPTETQYF.